This section outlines one TCR beta chain sequence together with its context. The antigen is unknown. These data belong to a study of blood T cells in healthy people across ages. The study, taken as a whole, reports: Across samples, TCR beta diversity tracked strongly with naive T cell percentage.

CDR3 length: 14 amino acids. Germline CDR1 reads DFQATT; CDR2 reads SNEGSKA (reference sequence). Trimming removed 6 bases from V and 6 bases from J; junction bases left unmatched: 10. Primers used in a second PCR of about 7 to 12 cycles were a sample-barcoded 5' primer and a J-beta primer mix. Every sample gave at least 2.5 million paired-end reads containing CDR3. TCRdb independently ran MiXCR on the 5' RACE reads; one entry per CDR3 protein. Of about 1.5 million distinct CDR3 sequences in the sample, 42% are singletons; the top ten hold 4%. The chain uses TRBV20-1 and TRBJ2-3, with TRBD2 matching over 9 bases. This TCR was recovered from a woman between 18 and 29 years old in good health. Sample: blood. The CDR3 here is CSAKTSGGGDTQYF. The CDR3, as DNA: TGCAGTGCCAAGACTAGCGGAGGGGGGGATACGCAGTATTTT.